This paragraph covers one TCR beta chain sequence. Per sorted-subset replicate PCR, input was 150 to 250 ng DNA, representing tens of thousands of T cell genomes. Some clones are missing from TCRdb's copy, which holds only in-frame ones; the method was immunoSEQ multiplex PCR. This table holds around 2.5 million clones, roughly 93% found once. This record belongs to a study of shared clonotypes between healthy human individuals. The V and J ends lost 2 bases and 5 bases respectively, with 7 bases between them. This CDR3 is 13 amino acids long. Germline values: CDR1 MDHEN, CDR2 SYDVKM. What was sequenced was naive CD4+ T cells from PBMCs. Subset reported: CD45RA+ positively selected. The V gene is TRBV28, the J gene TRBJ2-1; unclear D gene. The TCR originated in a man between 18 and 35 years old in good health. Some clones in this sample may be carry-over from other donors' samples. The CDR3 loop reads CASSLERNNEQFF. For the CDR3, the DNA is TGTGCCAGCAGTTTAGAACGGAACAATGAGCAGTTCTTC.